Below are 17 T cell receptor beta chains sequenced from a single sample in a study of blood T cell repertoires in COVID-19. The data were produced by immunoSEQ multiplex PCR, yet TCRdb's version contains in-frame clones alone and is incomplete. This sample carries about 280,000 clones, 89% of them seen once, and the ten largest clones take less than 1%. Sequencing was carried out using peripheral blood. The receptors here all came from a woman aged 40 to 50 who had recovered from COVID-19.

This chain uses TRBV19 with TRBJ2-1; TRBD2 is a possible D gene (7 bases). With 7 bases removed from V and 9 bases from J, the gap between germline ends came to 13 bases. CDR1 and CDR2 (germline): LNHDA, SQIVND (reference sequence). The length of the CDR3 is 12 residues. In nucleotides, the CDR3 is TGTGCCAGTAAGGGAGGGGGATCTGAGCAGTTCTTC. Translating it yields CASKGGGSEQFF. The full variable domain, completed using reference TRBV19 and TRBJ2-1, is DGGITQSPKYLFRKEGQNVTLSCEQNLNHDAMYWYRQDPGQGLRLIYYSQIVNDFQKGDIAEGYSVSREKKESFPLTVTSAQKNPTAFYLCASKGGGSEQFFGPGTRLTVL.

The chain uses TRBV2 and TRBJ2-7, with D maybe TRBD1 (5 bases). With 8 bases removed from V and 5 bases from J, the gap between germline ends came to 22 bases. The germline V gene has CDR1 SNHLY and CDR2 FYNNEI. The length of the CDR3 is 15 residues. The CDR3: CASRTGIGASDEQYF. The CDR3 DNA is TGTGCCAGCCGAACGGGCATAGGGGCGTCTGACGAGCAGTACTTC.

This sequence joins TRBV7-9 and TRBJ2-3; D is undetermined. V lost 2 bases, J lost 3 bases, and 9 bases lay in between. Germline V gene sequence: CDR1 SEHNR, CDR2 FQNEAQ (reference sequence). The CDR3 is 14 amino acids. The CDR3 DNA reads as TGTGCCAGCAGCTTACCGGTCCTGACAGATACGCAGTATTTT. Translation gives CASSLPVLTDTQYF.

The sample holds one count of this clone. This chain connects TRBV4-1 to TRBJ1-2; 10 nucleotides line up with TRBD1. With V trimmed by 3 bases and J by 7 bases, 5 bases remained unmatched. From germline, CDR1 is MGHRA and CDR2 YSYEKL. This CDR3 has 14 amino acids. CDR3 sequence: CASSQSTGGLGYTF. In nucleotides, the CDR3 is TGCGCCAGCAGCCAGTCGACAGGGGGCCTTGGCTACACCTTC.

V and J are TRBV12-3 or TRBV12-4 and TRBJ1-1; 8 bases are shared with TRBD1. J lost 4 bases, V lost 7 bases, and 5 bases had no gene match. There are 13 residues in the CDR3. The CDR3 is CASNLGQGTEAFF. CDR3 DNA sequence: TGTGCCAGCAACCTTGGACAGGGCACTGAAGCTTTCTTT.

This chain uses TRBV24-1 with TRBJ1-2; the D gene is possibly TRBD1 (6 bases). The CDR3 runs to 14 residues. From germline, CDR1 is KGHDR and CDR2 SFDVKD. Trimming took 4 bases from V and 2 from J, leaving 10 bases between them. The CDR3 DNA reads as TGTGCCACCAGTGACCCGGACAGAAACTATGGCTACACCTTC. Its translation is CATSDPDRNYGYTF.

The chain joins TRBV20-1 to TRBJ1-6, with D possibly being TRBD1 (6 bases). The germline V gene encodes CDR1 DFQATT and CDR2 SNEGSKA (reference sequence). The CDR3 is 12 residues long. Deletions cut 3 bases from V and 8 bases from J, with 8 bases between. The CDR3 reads CSASRTDSPLHF. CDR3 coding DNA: TGCAGTGCTAGTAGGACAGATTCACCCCTCCACTTT.

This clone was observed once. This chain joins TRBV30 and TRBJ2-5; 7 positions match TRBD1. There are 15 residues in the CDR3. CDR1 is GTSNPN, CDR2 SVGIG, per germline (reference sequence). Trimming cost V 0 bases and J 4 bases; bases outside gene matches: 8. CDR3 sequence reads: CAWSVAQGIGETQYF. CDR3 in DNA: TGTGCCTGGAGTGTAGCACAGGGGATTGGAGAGACCCAGTACTTC.

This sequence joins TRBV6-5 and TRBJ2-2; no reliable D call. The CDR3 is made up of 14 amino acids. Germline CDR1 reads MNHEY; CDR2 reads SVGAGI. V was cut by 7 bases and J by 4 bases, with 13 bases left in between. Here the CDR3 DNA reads TGTGCCAGCATGGATAAGCGACGCACCGGGGAGCTGTTTTTT. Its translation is CASMDKRRTGELFF.

In DNA, the CDR3 is TGTGCCATCAGCACAGGGGTGGGCACCGGGGAGCTGTTTTTT. Amino acid sequence: CAISTGVGTGELFF. The chain links TRBV10-3 to TRBJ2-2; 7 bases are a match to TRBD1. The germline gives CDR1 ENHRY, CDR2 SYGVKD. After removal of 6 bases from V and 4 bases from J, the junction contained 5 bases not matched to a gene. There are 14 residues in the CDR3.

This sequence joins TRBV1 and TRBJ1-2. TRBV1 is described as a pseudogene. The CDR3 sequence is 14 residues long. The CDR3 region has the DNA TGCACCAGCAGCCAAGGGGAGCTTAACTATGGCTACACCTTC. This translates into CTSSQGELNYGYTF.

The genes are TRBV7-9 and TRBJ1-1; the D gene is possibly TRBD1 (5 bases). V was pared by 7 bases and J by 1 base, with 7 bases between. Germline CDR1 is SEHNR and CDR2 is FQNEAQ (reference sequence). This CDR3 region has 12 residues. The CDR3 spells CASNQGNTEAFF. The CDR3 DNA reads TGTGCCAGCAACCAGGGGAACACTGAAGCTTTCTTT.

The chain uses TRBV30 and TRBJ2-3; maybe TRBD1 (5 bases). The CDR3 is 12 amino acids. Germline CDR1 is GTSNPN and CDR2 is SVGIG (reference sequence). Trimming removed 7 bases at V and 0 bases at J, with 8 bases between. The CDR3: CAYGQSTDTQYF. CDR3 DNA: TGTGCCTACGGACAAAGCACAGATACGCAGTATTTT.

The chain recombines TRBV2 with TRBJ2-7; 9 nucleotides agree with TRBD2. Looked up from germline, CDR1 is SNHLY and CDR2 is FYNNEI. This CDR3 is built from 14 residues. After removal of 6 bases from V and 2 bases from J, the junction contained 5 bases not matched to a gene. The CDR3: CASRGLAGAYEQYF. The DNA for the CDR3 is TGTGCCAGCAGGGGACTAGCAGGCGCCTACGAGCAGTACTTC.

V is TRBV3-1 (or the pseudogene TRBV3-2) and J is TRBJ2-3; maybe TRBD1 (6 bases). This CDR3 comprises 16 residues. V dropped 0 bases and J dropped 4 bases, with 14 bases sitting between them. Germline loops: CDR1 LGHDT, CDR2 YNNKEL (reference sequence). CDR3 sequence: CASSQDSGSGADTQYF. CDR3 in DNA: TGTGCCAGCAGCCAAGATTCAGGGTCAGGGGCAGATACGCAGTATTTT.

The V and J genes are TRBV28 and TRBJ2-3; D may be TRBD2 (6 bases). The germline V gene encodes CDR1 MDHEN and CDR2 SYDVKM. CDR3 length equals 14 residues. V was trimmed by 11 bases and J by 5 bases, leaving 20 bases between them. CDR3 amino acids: CAATGPRLGDTQYF. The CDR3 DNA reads TGTGCCGCAACGGGTCCGAGACTAGGAGATACGCAGTATTTT.

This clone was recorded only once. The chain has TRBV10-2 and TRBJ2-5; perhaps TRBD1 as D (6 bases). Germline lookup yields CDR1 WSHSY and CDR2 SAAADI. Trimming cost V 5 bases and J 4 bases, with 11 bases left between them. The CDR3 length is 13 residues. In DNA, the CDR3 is TGCGCCAGCAGTCAACAGGGTACAGAGACCCAGTACTTC. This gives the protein CASSQQGTETQYF.